One sample yielded the 30 T cell receptor beta chains listed below, sequenced in a study of control samples from healthy donors and cancer patients. Method: immunoSEQ multiplex PCR; TCRdb's copy keeps in-frame clones and lacks some. The sample records tens of thousands of clones, roughly 82% being singletons. Sequencing was carried out using blood. These receptors were taken from a woman aged 55-69 years in good health.

The rearrangement joins TRBV3-1 (or the pseudogene TRBV3-2) to TRBJ2-5; 8 bases are shared with TRBD1. Germline lookup yields CDR1 LGHDT and CDR2 YNNKEL (reference sequence). V shed 4 bases, J shed 0 bases, and the junction held 7 bases outside the gene matches. The CDR3 totals 16 residues. Here the CDR3 reads CASSPMDRVYQETQYF. The CDR3 DNA reads as TGTGCCAGCAGCCCGATGGACAGGGTGTACCAAGAGACCCAGTACTTC.

This sequence joins TRBV7-6 and TRBJ1-1; possible D gene TRBD1, 5 bases. Germline-derived CDR1 and CDR2 are SGHVS and FNYEAQ. The CDR3 contains 15 residues. Trimming left V 2 bases short and J 7 bases short, with 17 bases between. The CDR3, as DNA: TGTGCCAGCAGCTTACAACTGATGGGGGGACGTGAAGCTTTCTTT. The encoded protein is CASSLQLMGGREAFF.

This chain connects TRBV19 to TRBJ1-5; D possibly corresponds to TRBD1 (5 bases). This CDR3 contains 15 residues. Germline CDR1 reads LNHDA; CDR2 reads SQIVND (reference sequence). V was pared by 6 bases and J by 3 bases, with 15 bases between. The CDR3 loop reads CASREDGGANQPQHF. In DNA form, the CDR3 reads TGTGCCAGTAGAGAGGATGGGGGTGCCAATCAGCCCCAGCATTTT.

The genes are TRBV19 and TRBJ2-1; D not certain. The CDR3 totals 12 residues. Germline V gives CDR1 LNHDA, CDR2 SQIVND (reference sequence). V lost 7 bases, J lost 10 bases, and 14 bases lay in between. CDR3 nucleotide sequence: TGTGCCAGTAAGTGTTTTTCGCGGGAGCAGTTCTTC. This codes for CASKCFSREQFF.

J is TRBJ1-2 and V is TRBV14, with 7 bases that match TRBD1. There are 15 residues in the CDR3. V gave up 5 bases and J gave up 3 bases; unmatched junction bases: 9. Germline V gene lookup returns CDR1 SGHDN and CDR2 FVKESK. The CDR3, as DNA: TGTGCCAGCAGCTCGGCGACAGGGAAGCACTATGGCTACACCTTC. This gives the protein CASSSATGKHYGYTF.

The chain links TRBV28 to TRBJ2-7; D remains unclear. From germline, CDR1 is MDHEN and CDR2 SYDVKM. V shed 3 bases and J shed 3 bases, with 15 bases lying between them. The CDR3 loop spans 15 amino acids. CDR3 DNA sequence: TGTGCCAGCAGTTTCGCGAACTCCGGCGGCTACGAGCAGTACTTC. The encoded protein is CASSFANSGGYEQYF.

This chain links TRBV9 with TRBJ1-2; D uncertain. Trimming cost V 0 bases and J 0 bases, with 9 bases left between them. The CDR3 spans 15 residues. From germline, CDR1 is SGDLS and CDR2 YYNGEE. This chain's CDR3 is CASSVATTANYGYTF. The CDR3 DNA reads TGTGCCAGCAGCGTAGCTACAACGGCTAACTATGGCTACACCTTC.

The genes are TRBV5-1 and TRBJ1-1, with D perhaps matching TRBD1 (5 bases). Per germline, CDR1 SGHRS and CDR2 YFSETQ. Trimming cost V 0 bases and J 1 base, with 7 bases left between them. The CDR3 is made up of 14 amino acids. CDR3 amino acids: CASSLVDRNTEAFF. In DNA form, the CDR3 reads TGCGCCAGCAGCTTGGTTGACAGGAACACTGAAGCTTTCTTT.

Concerning this clone itself: At one of its ends the junction is not consistent with the germline gene, which may arise from a read error. The chain has TRBV6-1 and TRBJ1-2; 11 bases match TRBD1. The CDR3 totals 14 residues. Germline V CDR1 and CDR2: MNHNS, SASEGT. CDR3 in DNA: TGTGCCAGCAGCGAAGGACAGGGGGCACAGATCTACACCTTC. Translating it yields CASSEGQGAQIYTF.

The chain links TRBV3-1 (or the pseudogene TRBV3-2) to TRBJ1-3; D unresolved. CDR1 is LGHDT, CDR2 YNNKEL, per germline (reference sequence). V lost 2 bases and J 0 bases, leaving 11 bases between the germline ends. CDR3 length: 16 amino acids. The CDR3 loop is CASSQNLPVSGNTIYF. The CDR3 DNA reads as TGTGCCAGCAGCCAAAATTTGCCAGTCTCTGGAAACACCATATATTTT.

This clone is medium-sized (0.01 to 0.1%) by share. The V gene is TRBV3-1 (or the pseudogene TRBV3-2), the J gene TRBJ1-2; 8 bases agree with TRBD1. Unmatched junction bases numbered 3, after V lost 1 base and J lost 8 bases. This CDR3 region has 13 residues. From germline, CDR1 is LGHDT and CDR2 YNNKEL (reference sequence). The CDR3 loop reads CASSQATGVGYTF. In DNA form, the CDR3 reads TGTGCCAGCAGCCAAGCGACAGGGGTGGGCTACACCTTC.

V is TRBV28 and J is TRBJ1-3; TRBD1 aligns across 8 bases. Looked up from germline, CDR1 is MDHEN and CDR2 is SYDVKM. This CDR3 has 15 amino acids. J was trimmed by 3 bases and V by 6 bases; bases with no gene match: 7. CDR3 protein: CASRQTGEGGNTIYF. DNA for the CDR3: TGTGCCAGCAGACAGACAGGGGAAGGTGGAAACACCATATATTTT. The variable domain in full, with the rest retrieved from reference TRBV28 and TRBJ1-3, is DVKVTQSSRYLVKRTGEKVFLECVQDMDHENMFWYRQDPGLGLRLIYFSYDVKMKEKGDIPEGYSVSREKKERFSLILESASTNQTSMYLCASRQTGEGGNTIYFGEGSWLTVV.

This clone was recorded only once. The rearrangement uses TRBV29-1 and TRBJ1-1; a possible D gene is TRBD1 (6 bases). The CDR3 extends over 14 amino acids. Germline V gene lookup returns CDR1 SQVTM and CDR2 ANQGSEA. V was trimmed by 5 bases and J by 0 bases, leaving 13 bases between them. CDR3 in amino acids: CSVSPGEMNTEAFF. For the CDR3, the DNA is TGCAGCGTTTCTCCAGGGGAAATGAACACTGAAGCTTTCTTT.

The V call is TRBV4-2, the J call TRBJ2-1; TRBD2 matches at 16 bases. V lost 4 bases to trimming and J lost 8 bases; unmatched junction nucleotides: 5. Germline values: CDR1 LGHNA, CDR2 YNFKEQ. This CDR3 is 16 amino acids long. The CDR3 DNA sequence: TGTGCCAGCAGCCCCGGGACTAGCGGGGGGGGCCATGAGCAGTTCTTC. Translated, it gives CASSPGTSGGGHEQFF.

Comments on this clone: The identical CDR3 is also encoded by other nucleotide sequences in the sample. In nucleotides, the CDR3 is TGTGCCAGCAGCACCGGGGGGAGCGGCTACACCTTC. Translating gives CASSTGGSGYTF. The chain carries TRBV6-5 and TRBJ1-2; D is possibly TRBD1 (5 bases). This CDR3 is 12 amino acids long. CDR1 is MNHEY, CDR2 SVGAGI, per germline. V was cut by 6 bases and J by 8 bases, with 13 bases left in between.

The chain couples TRBV2 to TRBJ1-2; TRBD1 agrees at 7 bases. The V and J ends lost 3 bases and 4 bases, in that order; junction bases with no gene match: 8. The CDR3 is made up of 15 amino acids. Looked up from germline, CDR1 is SNHLY and CDR2 is FYNNEI. CDR3: CASSEQQGIGYGYTF. In nucleotides, the CDR3 is TGTGCCAGCAGTGAGCAACAGGGGATCGGCTATGGCTACACCTTC.

This chain joins TRBV19 and TRBJ2-7; 7 nucleotides match TRBD1. Germline V lookup: CDR1 LNHDA, CDR2 SQIVND (reference sequence). The CDR3 has 15 residues. The ends lost 5 bases at V and 0 bases at J; junction bases unmatched: 7. In DNA, the CDR3 is TGTGCCAGTAGTCCTCGGACAGGCAACTCCTACGAGCAGTACTTC. It codes for CASSPRTGNSYEQYF.

The chain is built from TRBV5-6 and TRBJ2-2; the D gene is possibly TRBD1 (6 bases). V lost 4 bases and J lost 7, with 17 bases in between. Germline V gene data show CDR1 as SGHDT and CDR2 as YYEEEE. The CDR3 has 15 amino acids. The DNA of the CDR3 is TGTGCCAGCAGCCAAGAACAGGGCAGGTTCGGGGAGCTGTTTTTT. This sequence encodes CASSQEQGRFGELFF.

The chain carries TRBV6-4 and TRBJ2-2, with 7 nucleotides matching TRBD1. The CDR3 loop spans 16 amino acids. CDR1 MRHNA and CDR2 SNTAGT come from the germline V gene. V lost 5 bases to trimming and J lost 0 bases; unmatched junction nucleotides: 6. This CDR3 reads CASSPQGLSNTGELFF. CDR3 DNA sequence: TGTGCCAGCAGTCCACAGGGGCTCTCGAACACCGGGGAGCTGTTTTTT.

The V call is TRBV15, the J call TRBJ2-1, with 12 nucleotides matching TRBD2. V gave up 3 bases and J gave up 7 bases; unmatched junction bases: 1. The CDR3 consists of 14 residues. Per the germline V gene, CDR1 is LNHNV and CDR2 is YYDKDF (reference sequence). CDR3 nucleotide sequence: TGTGCCACCAGCAGGACTAGCGGGAGTAATGAGCAGTTCTTC. Amino acid sequence: CATSRTSGSNEQFF.

This clone was counted once. J is TRBJ2-7 and V is TRBV2, with TRBD2 identical over 9 bases. Germline CDR1 reads SNHLY; CDR2 reads FYNNEI. V lost 3 bases to trimming and J lost 6 bases; unmatched junction nucleotides: 6. The CDR3 spans 14 residues. CDR3 coding DNA: TGTGCCAGCAGTGATATGGTAGCGGGAGTCGAGCAGTACTTC. Its translation is CASSDMVAGVEQYF. The whole variable domain, remainder taken from reference TRBV2 and TRBJ2-7, is EPEVTQTPSHQVTQMGQEVILRCVPISNHLYFYWYRQILGQKVEFLVSFYNNEISEKSEIFDDQFSVERPDGSNFTLKIRSTKLEDSAMYFCASSDMVAGVEQYFGPGTRLTVT.

This chain uses TRBV15 with TRBJ1-6; 8 bases are shared with TRBD1. The CDR3 runs 15 residues. From germline, CDR1 is LNHNV and CDR2 YYDKDF (reference sequence). V lost 2 bases and J lost 8; bases outside the gene matches: 5. The CDR3 DNA follows: TGTGCCACCAGCAGAACGCAGGGGGCGGATTCACCCCTCCACTTT. Its protein is CATSRTQGADSPLHF. Using reference TRBV15 and TRBJ1-6 for the parts outside the CDR3, the full variable domain is DAMVIQNPRYQVTQFGKPVTLSCSQTLNHNVMYWYQQKSSQAPKLLFHYYDKDFNNEADTPDNFQSRRPNTSFCFLDIRSPGLGDTAMYLCATSRTQGADSPLHFGNGTRLTVT.

The V gene is TRBV12-3 or TRBV12-4, the J gene TRBJ2-5, with D possibly being TRBD1 or TRBD2 (5 bases each). Deletions cut 3 bases from V and 5 bases from J, with 10 bases between. This CDR3 comprises 13 residues. CDR3 nucleotides: TGTGCCAGCAGTTTTGAGGGGTTGGAGACCCAGTACTTC. Its protein is CASSFEGLETQYF.

The chain carries TRBV3-1 (or the pseudogene TRBV3-2) and TRBJ2-7, with TRBD2 matching over 9 bases. Germline trimming cut 0 bases from V and 0 bases from J; bases unmatched to any gene: 15. CDR3 size: 20 residues. CDR1 is LGHDT, CDR2 YNNKEL, per germline (reference sequence). Written as DNA, the CDR3 is TGTGCCAGCAGCCAAGATTCCGGTCGGTTAGCGGGAGAAAGCTCCTACGAGCAGTACTTC. Translating gives CASSQDSGRLAGESSYEQYF.

This chain connects TRBV27 to TRBJ2-5, with D unresolved. Between the trimmed V and J ends, which lost 3 bases and 2 bases, there was a span of 10 bases. The CDR3 is 14 amino acids. CDR1 and CDR2 (germline): MNHEY, SMNVEV (reference sequence). CDR3 DNA sequence: TGTGCCAGCAGTTTTTGGCCTAGGCAAGAGACCCAGTACTTC. Translated: CASSFWPRQETQYF.

This sequence joins TRBV19 and TRBJ2-1; the D is unclear. CDR3 length: 15 residues. Trimming cost V 5 bases and J 0 bases, with 11 bases left between them. Germline V gene sequence: CDR1 LNHDA, CDR2 SQIVND (reference sequence). CDR3 sequence (DNA): TGTGCCAGTAGTCCAGGACCCAGCTCCTACAATGAGCAGTTCTTC. Translated: CASSPGPSSYNEQFF.

V usage is TRBV7-2 and J usage is TRBJ2-5, with D perhaps matching TRBD2 (7 bases). V was cut by 4 bases and J by 3 bases, with 21 bases left in between. The germline gives CDR1 SGHTA, CDR2 FQGNSA. CDR3 length: 17 residues. The CDR3 is CASSSMGGRQEKETQYF. In nucleotides, the CDR3 is TGTGCCAGCAGCTCGATGGGGGGGCGCCAGGAAAAAGAGACCCAGTACTTC.

The genes are TRBV5-1 and TRBJ2-7; D may be TRBD1 (5 bases). V dropped 4 bases and J dropped 3 bases, with 14 bases sitting between them. CDR1 is SGHRS, CDR2 YFSETQ, per germline. This CDR3 is built from 14 residues. Here the CDR3 reads CASSQWAGNYEQYF. CDR3 sequence (DNA): TGCGCCAGCAGCCAATGGGCAGGGAACTACGAGCAGTACTTC.

The chain employs TRBV28 and TRBJ2-5, with 7 bases matching TRBD2. The CDR3 extends over 14 amino acids. CDR1 MDHEN and CDR2 SYDVKM come from the germline V gene. V lost 6 bases, J lost 2 bases, and 6 bases stayed unmatched. The CDR3 DNA reads as TGTGCCAGCAGCCGGGGGGTGGGGCAAGAGACCCAGTACTTC. It encodes CASSRGVGQETQYF.

The chain links TRBV5-1 to TRBJ2-7, with D possibly being TRBD2 (7 bases). V was shortened by 7 bases and J by 2 bases, with 34 bases between the two germline ends. In germline, CDR1 is SGHRS, CDR2 YFSETQ. The CDR3 sequence is 20 residues long. The CDR3 protein is CASPRERGGEVPTCAYEQYF. CDR3 DNA sequence: TGCGCCAGCCCTCGGGAGAGGGGGGGTGAAGTTCCCACCTGTGCCTACGAGCAGTACTTC.